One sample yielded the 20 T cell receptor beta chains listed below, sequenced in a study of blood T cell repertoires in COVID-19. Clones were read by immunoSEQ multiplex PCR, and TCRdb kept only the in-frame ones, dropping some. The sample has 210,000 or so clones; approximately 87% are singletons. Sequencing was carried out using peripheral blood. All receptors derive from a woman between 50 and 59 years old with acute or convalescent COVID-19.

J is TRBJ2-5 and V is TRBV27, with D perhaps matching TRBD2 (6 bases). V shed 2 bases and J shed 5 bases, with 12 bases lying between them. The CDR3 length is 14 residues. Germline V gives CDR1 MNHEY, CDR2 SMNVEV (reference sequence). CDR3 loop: CASSLGVSGETQYF. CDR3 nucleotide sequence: TGTGCCAGCAGTTTAGGGGTTAGCGGCGAGACCCAGTACTTC.

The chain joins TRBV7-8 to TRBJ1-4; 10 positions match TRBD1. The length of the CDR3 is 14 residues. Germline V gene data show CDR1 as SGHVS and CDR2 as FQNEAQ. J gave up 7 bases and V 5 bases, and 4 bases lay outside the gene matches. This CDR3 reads CASSTRTGGEKLFF. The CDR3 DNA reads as TGTGCCAGCAGCACCCGGACAGGGGGTGAAAAACTGTTTTTT.

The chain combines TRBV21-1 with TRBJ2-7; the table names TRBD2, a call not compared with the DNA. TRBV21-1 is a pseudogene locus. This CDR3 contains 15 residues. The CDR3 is CASSKAGAVSYEQYF. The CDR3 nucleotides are TGTGCCAGCAGCAAAGCCGGAGCGGTCTCCTACGAGCAGTACTTC.

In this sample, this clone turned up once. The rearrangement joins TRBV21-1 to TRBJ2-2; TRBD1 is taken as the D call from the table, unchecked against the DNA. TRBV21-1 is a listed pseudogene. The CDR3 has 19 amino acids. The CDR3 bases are TGTGCCAGCAGCAAAGCGCGGATGACACAGGGGGAGGGCACCGGGGAGCTGTTTTTT. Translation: CASSKARMTQGEGTGELFF.

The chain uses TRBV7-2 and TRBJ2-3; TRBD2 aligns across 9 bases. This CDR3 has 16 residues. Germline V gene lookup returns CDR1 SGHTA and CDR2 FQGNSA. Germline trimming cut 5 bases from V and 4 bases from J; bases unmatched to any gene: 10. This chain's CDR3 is CASSLLAGGPSDTQYF. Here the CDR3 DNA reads TGTGCCAGCAGCCTCTTGGCGGGGGGGCCTTCAGATACGCAGTATTTT.

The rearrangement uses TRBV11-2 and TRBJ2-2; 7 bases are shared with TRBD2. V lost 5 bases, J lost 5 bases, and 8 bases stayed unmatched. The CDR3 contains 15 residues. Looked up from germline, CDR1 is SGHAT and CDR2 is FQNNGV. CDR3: CASSPGGTQTGELFF. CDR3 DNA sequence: TGTGCCAGCAGCCCCGGGGGGACCCAAACCGGGGAGCTGTTTTTT.

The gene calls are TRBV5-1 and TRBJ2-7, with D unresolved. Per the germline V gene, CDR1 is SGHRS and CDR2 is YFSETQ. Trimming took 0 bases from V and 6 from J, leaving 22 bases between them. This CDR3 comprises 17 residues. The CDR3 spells CASSLGARPQPLGEQYF. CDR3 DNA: TGCGCCAGCAGCTTGGGTGCCAGGCCACAGCCCCTTGGCGAGCAGTACTTC.

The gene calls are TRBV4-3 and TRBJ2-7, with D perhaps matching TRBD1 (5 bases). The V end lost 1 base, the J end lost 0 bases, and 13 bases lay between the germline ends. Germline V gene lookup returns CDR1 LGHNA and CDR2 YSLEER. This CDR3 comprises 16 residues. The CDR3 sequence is CASSQGPPQGSYEQYF. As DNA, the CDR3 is TGCGCCAGCAGCCAAGGCCCACCTCAGGGCTCCTACGAGCAGTACTTC.

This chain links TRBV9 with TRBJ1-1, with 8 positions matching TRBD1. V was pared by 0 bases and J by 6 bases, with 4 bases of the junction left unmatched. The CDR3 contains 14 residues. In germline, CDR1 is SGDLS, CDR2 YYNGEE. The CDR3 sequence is CASSVGQGWAEAFF. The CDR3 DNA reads TGTGCCAGCAGCGTAGGACAGGGGTGGGCTGAAGCTTTCTTT.

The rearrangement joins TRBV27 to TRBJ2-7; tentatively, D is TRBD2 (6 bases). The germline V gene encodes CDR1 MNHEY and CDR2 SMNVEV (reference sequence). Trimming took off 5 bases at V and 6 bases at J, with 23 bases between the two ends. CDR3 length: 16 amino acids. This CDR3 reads CASSPRGSGPKSEQYF. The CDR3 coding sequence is TGTGCCAGCAGTCCTCGGGGGAGCGGACCAAAGAGCGAGCAGTACTTC.

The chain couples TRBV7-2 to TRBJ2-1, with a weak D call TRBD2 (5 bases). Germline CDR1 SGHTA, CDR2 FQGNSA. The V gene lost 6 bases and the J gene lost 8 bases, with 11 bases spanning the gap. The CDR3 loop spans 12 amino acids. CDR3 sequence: CASRRRGDEQFF. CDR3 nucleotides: TGTGCCAGCAGACGCCGGGGAGATGAGCAGTTCTTC.

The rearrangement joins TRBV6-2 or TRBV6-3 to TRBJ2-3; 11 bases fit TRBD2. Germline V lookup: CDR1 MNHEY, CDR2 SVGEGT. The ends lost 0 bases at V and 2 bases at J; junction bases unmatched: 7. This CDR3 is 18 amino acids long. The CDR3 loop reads CASSYSFPTSGVTDTQYF. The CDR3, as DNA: TGTGCCAGCAGTTACTCCTTTCCGACTAGCGGGGTCACAGATACGCAGTATTTT.

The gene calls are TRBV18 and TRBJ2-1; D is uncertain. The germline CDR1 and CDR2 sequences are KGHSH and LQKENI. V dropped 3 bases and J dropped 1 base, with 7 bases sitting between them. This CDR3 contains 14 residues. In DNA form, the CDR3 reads TGTGCCAGCTCACCTGACATTTCCTACAATGAGCAGTTCTTC. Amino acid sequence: CASSPDISYNEQFF.

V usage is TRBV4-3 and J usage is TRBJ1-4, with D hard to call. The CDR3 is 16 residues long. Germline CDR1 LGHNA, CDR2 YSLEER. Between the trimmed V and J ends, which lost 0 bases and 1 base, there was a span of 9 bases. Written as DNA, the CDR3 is TGCGCCAGCAGCCAAGATCAGGTGATAACTAATGAAAAACTGTTTTTT. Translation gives CASSQDQVITNEKLFF.

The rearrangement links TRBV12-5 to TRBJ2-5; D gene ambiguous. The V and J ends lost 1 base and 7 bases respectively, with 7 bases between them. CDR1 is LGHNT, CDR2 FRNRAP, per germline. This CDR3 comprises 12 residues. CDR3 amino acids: CASGLAFGTQYF. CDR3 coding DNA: TGTGCTAGTGGTTTGGCCTTCGGGACCCAGTACTTC. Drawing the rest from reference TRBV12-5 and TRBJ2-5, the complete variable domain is DARVTQTPRHKVTEMGQEVTMRCQPILGHNTVFWYRQTMMQGLELLAYFRNRAPLDDSGMPKDRFSAEMPDATLATLKIQPSEPRDSAVYFCASGLAFGTQYFGPGTRLLVL.

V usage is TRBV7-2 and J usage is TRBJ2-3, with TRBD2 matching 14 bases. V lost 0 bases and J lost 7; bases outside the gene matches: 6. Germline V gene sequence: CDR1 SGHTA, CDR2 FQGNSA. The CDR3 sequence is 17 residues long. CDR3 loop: CASSLAGLAGGGNTQYF. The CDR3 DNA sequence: TGTGCCAGCAGCTTAGCCGGACTAGCGGGAGGAGGAAATACGCAGTATTTT. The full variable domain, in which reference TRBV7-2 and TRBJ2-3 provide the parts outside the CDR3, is GAGVSQSPSNKVTEKGKDVELRCDPISGHTALYWYRQSLGQGLEFLIYFQGNSAPDKSGLPSDRFSAERTGGSVSTLTIQRTQQEDSAVYLCASSLAGLAGGGNTQYFGPGTRLTVL.

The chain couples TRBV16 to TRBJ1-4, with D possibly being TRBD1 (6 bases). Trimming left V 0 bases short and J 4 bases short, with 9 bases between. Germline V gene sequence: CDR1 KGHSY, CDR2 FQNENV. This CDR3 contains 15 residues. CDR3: CASSQSRTVNEKLFF. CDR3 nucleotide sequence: TGTGCCAGCAGCCAATCGAGGACAGTTAATGAAAAACTGTTTTTT.

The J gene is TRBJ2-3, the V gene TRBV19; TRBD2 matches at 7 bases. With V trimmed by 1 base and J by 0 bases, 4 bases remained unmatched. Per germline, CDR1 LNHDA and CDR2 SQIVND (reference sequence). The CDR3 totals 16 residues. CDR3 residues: CASSIGSGASTDTQYF. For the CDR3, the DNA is TGTGCCAGTAGTATAGGGAGCGGGGCGAGCACAGATACGCAGTATTTT.

CDR3 residues: CASGGQPGDTQYF. In DNA form, the CDR3 reads TGTGCCAGCGGGGGACAACCCGGGGATACGCAGTATTTT. The rearrangement joins TRBV6-5 to TRBJ2-3; tentative D call: TRBD1 (6 bases). CDR1 MNHEY and CDR2 SVGAGI come from the germline V gene. CDR3 length equals 13 residues. Deletions cut 8 bases from V and 6 bases from J, with 15 bases between.

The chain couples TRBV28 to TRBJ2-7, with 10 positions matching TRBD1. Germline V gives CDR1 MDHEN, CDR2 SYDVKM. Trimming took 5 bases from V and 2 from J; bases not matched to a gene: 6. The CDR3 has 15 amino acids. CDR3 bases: TGTGCCAGCAGTCCGGGACAGGGGATCGCCTACGAGCAGTACTTC. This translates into CASSPGQGIAYEQYF.